The 13 T cell receptor beta chains below were found in one sample sequenced in a study of blood T cell repertoires in COVID-19. Clones were read by immunoSEQ multiplex PCR, and TCRdb kept only the in-frame ones, dropping some. The sample has some 150,000 clones; about 88% are singletons. Material: PBMCs or T cells enriched from blood (not recorded which). These receptors originate from a woman aged 18-29 years who had recovered from COVID-19.

The V and J genes are TRBV18 and TRBJ2-1, with D possibly TRBD2 on 6 matching bases. From germline, CDR1 is KGHSH and CDR2 LQKENI. Trimming shortened V by 0 bases and J by 4 bases, and 7 bases separated the two germline ends. CDR3 length: 14 amino acids. In DNA form, the CDR3 reads TGTGCCAGCTCACCACCCGGGAGATACAATGAGCAGTTCTTC. Translated, it gives CASSPPGRYNEQFF.

This clone appeared a single time. This rearrangement joins TRBV28 to TRBJ1-5; 8 bases match TRBD1. The CDR3 is made up of 14 amino acids. CDR1 is MDHEN and CDR2 is SYDVKM in the germline V gene. J lost 4 bases, V lost 6 bases, and 5 bases had no gene match. CDR3 protein: CASREQGGNQPQHF. Written as DNA, the CDR3 is TGTGCCAGCAGAGAACAGGGGGGAAATCAGCCCCAGCATTTT.

The chain has TRBV19 and TRBJ1-5; a weak D match, TRBD1 (6 bases). V was pared by 2 bases and J by 2 bases, with 13 bases between. The germline V gene has CDR1 LNHDA and CDR2 SQIVND (reference sequence). The CDR3 is 16 residues long. CDR3 nucleotides: TGTGCCAGTAGTATAAGTGGGGGCCGGGGCAATCAGCCCCAGCATTTT. This sequence encodes CASSISGGRGNQPQHF.

The table lists this clone with a count of one. The chain is built from TRBV20-1 and TRBJ2-7, with D possibly matching TRBD2 (5 bases). Germline CDR1 DFQATT, CDR2 SNEGSKA (reference sequence). CDR3 size: 11 residues. Trimming removed 0 bases at V and 12 bases at J, with 12 bases between. The CDR3 coding sequence is TGCAGTGCTAGAGATGAGGGCTGGGGGTACTTC. This gives the protein CSARDEGWGYF.

The gene calls are TRBV5-6 and TRBJ1-4; D call uncertain. Trimming took 5 bases from V and 8 from J, leaving 13 bases between them. The length of the CDR3 is 13 residues. Germline V gene sequence: CDR1 SGHDT, CDR2 YYEEEE. CDR3 DNA sequence: TGTGCCAGCAGACCACGACGGGAAGAAAAACTGTTTTTT. Protein: CASRPRREEKLFF.

The chain has TRBV9 and TRBJ2-1, with unresolved D. This CDR3 spans 13 amino acids. V gave up 0 bases and J gave up 8 bases, with 9 bases separating them. Germline V gene sequence: CDR1 SGDLS, CDR2 YYNGEE. Here the CDR3 DNA reads TGTGCCAGCAGCGTAGAGATTAGAGATGAGCAGTTCTTC. Translated, it gives CASSVEIRDEQFF. Based on the CDR3 plus reference TRBV9 and TRBJ2-1, the full variable domain is DSGVTQTPKHLITATGQRVTLRCSPRSGDLSVYWYQQSLDQGLQFLIQYYNGEERAKGNILERFSAQQFPDLHSELNLSSLELGDSALYFCASSVEIRDEQFFGPGTRLTVL.

The V and J genes are TRBV5-1 and TRBJ2-5, with TRBD1 matching 7 bases. The J segment lost 1 base and the V segment lost 3 bases, leaving 6 bases of the junction unmatched. This CDR3 is built from 15 residues. Germline values: CDR1 SGHRS, CDR2 YFSETQ. The CDR3 region is CASSSAGTAQETQYF. The CDR3 DNA sequence: TGCGCCAGCAGCTCTGCCGGGACAGCCCAAGAGACCCAGTACTTC.

The CDR3 spells CASTVGGQPQHF. The DNA for the CDR3 is TGTGCCAGCACCGTAGGGGGACAGCCCCAGCATTTT. This chain joins TRBV28 and TRBJ1-5; the D gene is possibly TRBD1 (6 bases). The CDR3 spans 12 residues. Germline V gene sequence: CDR1 MDHEN, CDR2 SYDVKM. V shed 7 bases and J shed 7 bases, with 11 bases lying between them.

This clone was seen once. The chain has TRBV27 and TRBJ1-5; TRBD1 matches 7 bases. V was clipped by 5 bases and J by 6 bases; unmatched bases: 19. The CDR3 contains 18 residues. Germline CDR1 MNHEY, CDR2 SMNVEV (reference sequence). In DNA form, the CDR3 reads TGTGCCAGCAGTCGAATACTAGACAGGGTAAGGAATGGTCAGCCCCAGCATTTT. Residues: CASSRILDRVRNGQPQHF.

This rearrangement joins TRBV6-5 to TRBJ2-1, with 12 bases matching TRBD2. Per the germline V gene, CDR1 is MNHEY and CDR2 is SVGAGI. The CDR3 totals 14 residues. Germline trimming cut 8 bases from V and 8 bases from J; bases unmatched to any gene: 7. The CDR3 region is CASASGRALDEQFF. The CDR3 coding sequence is TGTGCCAGCGCTAGCGGGAGGGCTCTAGATGAGCAGTTCTTC.

The chain employs TRBV5-1 and TRBJ2-1; TRBD2 is a possible D gene (5 bases). The CDR3 has 15 amino acids. V lost 0 bases and J 7 bases, leaving 14 bases between the germline ends. The germline gives CDR1 SGHRS, CDR2 YFSETQ. DNA for the CDR3: TGCGCCAGCAGCTTGGTGGGGTACGGGGAAAATGAGCAGTTCTTC. This encodes CASSLVGYGENEQFF.

The rearrangement links TRBV27 to TRBJ1-5; no clear D. CDR1 and CDR2 (germline): MNHEY, SMNVEV (reference sequence). The V end lost 6 bases, the J end lost 0 bases, and 15 bases lay between the germline ends. This CDR3 spans 16 amino acids. This chain's CDR3 is CASRSGVADSNQPQHF. Here the CDR3 DNA reads TGTGCCAGCAGATCCGGGGTCGCCGATAGCAATCAGCCCCAGCATTTT.

The J gene is TRBJ2-7, the V gene TRBV4-1, with 9 nucleotides matching TRBD1. The V segment lost 1 base and the J segment 2 bases; nucleotides outside the gene matches: 3. Germline V gene data show CDR1 as MGHRA and CDR2 as YSYEKL. The CDR3 contains 15 residues. CDR3 in DNA: TGCGCCAGCAGCCAAGGCCGGACAGGGGCCTACGAGCAGTACTTC. Its protein is CASSQGRTGAYEQYF.